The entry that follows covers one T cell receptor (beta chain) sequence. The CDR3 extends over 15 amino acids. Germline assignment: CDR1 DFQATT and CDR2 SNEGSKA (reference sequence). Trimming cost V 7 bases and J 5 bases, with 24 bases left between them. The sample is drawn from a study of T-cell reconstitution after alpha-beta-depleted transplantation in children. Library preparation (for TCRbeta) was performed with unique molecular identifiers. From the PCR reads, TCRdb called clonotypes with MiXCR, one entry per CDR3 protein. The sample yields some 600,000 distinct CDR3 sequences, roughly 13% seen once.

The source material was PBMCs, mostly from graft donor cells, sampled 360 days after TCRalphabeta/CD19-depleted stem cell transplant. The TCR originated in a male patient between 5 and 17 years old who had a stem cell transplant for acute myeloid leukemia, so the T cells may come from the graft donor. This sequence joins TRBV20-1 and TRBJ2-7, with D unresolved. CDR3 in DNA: TGCAGTGTGCAAGACCCGGGCTCTTGGCGAAACGAGCAGTACTTC. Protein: CSVQDPGSWRNEQYF.